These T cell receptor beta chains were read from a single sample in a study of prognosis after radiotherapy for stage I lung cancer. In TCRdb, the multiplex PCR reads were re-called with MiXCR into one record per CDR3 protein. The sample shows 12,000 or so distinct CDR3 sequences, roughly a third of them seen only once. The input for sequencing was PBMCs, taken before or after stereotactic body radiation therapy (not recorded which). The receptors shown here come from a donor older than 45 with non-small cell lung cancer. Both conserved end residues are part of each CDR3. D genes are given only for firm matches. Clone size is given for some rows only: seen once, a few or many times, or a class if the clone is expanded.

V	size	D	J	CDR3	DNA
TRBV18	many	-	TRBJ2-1	CASSNGGGREQFF	TGTGCCAGCTCAAACGGGGGCGGGCGTGAGCAGTTCTTC
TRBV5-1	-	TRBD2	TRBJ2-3	CASSLSGDYTDTQYF	TGCGCCAGCAGCTTGAGCGGGGATTACACAGATACGCAGTATTTT
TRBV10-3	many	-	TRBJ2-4	CAISESTDSVAKNIQYF	TGTGCCATCAGTGAGTCGACGGACAGTGTGGCCAAAAACATTCAGTACTTC
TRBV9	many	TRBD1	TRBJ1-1	CASSVDTGGFTEAFF	TGTGCCAGCAGCGTAGATACAGGGGGTTTCACTGAAGCTTTCTTT
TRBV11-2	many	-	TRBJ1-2	CASRPPGKEGYTF	TGTGCCAGCAGGCCCCCGGGGAAGGAAGGCTACACCTTC
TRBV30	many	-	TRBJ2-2	CAWSPTVSGELFF	TGTGCCTGGAGTCCGACAGTCTCCGGGGAGCTGTTTTTT
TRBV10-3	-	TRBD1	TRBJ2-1	CAISEDRGSYNEQFF	TGTGCCATCAGCGAAGACAGGGGATCCTACAATGAGCAGTTCTTC
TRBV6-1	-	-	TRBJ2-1	CASGPGAGYEQFF	TGTGCCAGCGGCCCGGGGGCCGGGTATGAGCAGTTCTTC
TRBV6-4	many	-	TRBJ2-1	CASSSYRAEQFF	TGTGCCAGCAGTTCGTACAGGGCTGAGCAGTTCTTC
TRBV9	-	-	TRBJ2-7	CASSVGGAGAYEQYF	TGTGCCAGCAGCGTAGGGGGGGCAGGGGCCTACGAGCAGTACTTC
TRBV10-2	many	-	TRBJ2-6	CASGRSSGANVLTF	TGCGCCAGCGGCAGGAGCTCTGGGGCCAACGTCCTGACTTTC
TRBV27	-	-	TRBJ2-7	CASSLSLLSYEQYF	TGTGCCAGCAGTTTATCACTTCTATCCTACGAGCAGTACTTC
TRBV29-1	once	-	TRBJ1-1	CSAADVNTEAFF	TGCAGCGCCGCTGACGTGAACACTGAAGCTTTCTTT
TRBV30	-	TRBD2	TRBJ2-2	CAQDGGVSPTGELFF	TGTGCCCAAGACGGGGGGGTATCGCCGACCGGGGAGCTGTTTTTT
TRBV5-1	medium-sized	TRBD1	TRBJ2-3	CASSLRGQGSTDTQYF	TGCGCCAGCAGCTTGCGGGGACAGGGGAGCACAGATACGCAGTATTTT
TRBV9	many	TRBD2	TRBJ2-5	CASSIRPGGTQYF	TGTGCCAGCAGCATACGCCCGGGAGGGACCCAGTACTTC
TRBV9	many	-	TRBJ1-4	CASSLHYATNEKLFF	TGTGCCAGCAGCCTGCATTATGCAACTAATGAAAAACTGTTTTTT
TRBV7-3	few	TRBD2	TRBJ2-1	CASSLPSGGPNNEQFF	TGTGCCAGCAGCCTACCAAGCGGGGGGCCCAACAATGAGCAGTTCTTC
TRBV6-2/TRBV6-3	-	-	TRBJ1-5	CASRGHGNSNQPQHF	TGTGCCAGCAGGGGACACGGGAATAGCAATCAGCCCCAGCACTTT
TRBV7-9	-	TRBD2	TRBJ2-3	CASSLYLSGSYTDTQYF	TGTGCCAGCAGCTTGTATCTTAGCGGGAGCTACACAGATACGCAGTATTTT
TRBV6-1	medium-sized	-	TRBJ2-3	CASRLTLQGGTDTQYF	TGTGCCAGCAGATTGACTTTACAGGGGGGGACAGATACGCAGTATTTT
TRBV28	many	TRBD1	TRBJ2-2	CASSLSPGQFTGELFF	TGTGCCAGCAGTTTGTCCCCGGGACAGTTCACCGGGGAGCTGTTTTTT
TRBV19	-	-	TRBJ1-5	CASSILSRAREQPQHF	TGTGCCAGTAGTATTCTATCAAGGGCGAGGGAACAGCCCCAGCATTTT
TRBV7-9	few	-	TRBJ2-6	CASSSPGGAGANVLTF	TGTGCCAGCAGCTCACCAGGGGGGGCTGGGGCCAACGTCCTGACTTTC
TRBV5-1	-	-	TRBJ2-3	CASSPGGGPDTQCF	TGCGCCAGCAGCCCAGGAGGGGGCCCAGATACGCAGTGTTTT
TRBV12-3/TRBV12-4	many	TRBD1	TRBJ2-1	CASSPGTGNNEQFF	TGTGCCAGCAGTCCCGGGACAGGAAACAATGAGCAGTTCTTC
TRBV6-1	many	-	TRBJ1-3	CASSHRREAGNTIYF	TGTGCCAGCAGCCACCGGAGGGAAGCTGGAAACACCATATATTTT
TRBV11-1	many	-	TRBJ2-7	CASRGGTYEQYF	TGTGCCAGCAGGGGGGGAACCTACGAGCAGTACTTC
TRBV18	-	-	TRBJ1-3	CASSPPNRAGFLSGNTIYF	TGTGCCAGCTCACCACCGAACAGGGCGGGCTTTCTCTCTGGAAACACCATATATTTT